Listed here is a single T cell receptor beta chain. As yet, its antigen is unknown. This entry belongs to a study of CD8 T cells in ankylosing spondylitis. General study results and limits: Ankylosing spondylitis blood seemed to carry a telltale TCR beta motif made of under ten highly homologous variants.

Construction of TCR beta libraries was performed using quantitative 5'-RACE with molecular barcodes. From the 5' RACE reads, TCRdb called clonotypes with MiXCR, one entry per CDR3 protein. The profile shows 290,000 or so distinct CDR3 sequences, less than 25% of them singletons. The V gene end was trimmed by 4 bases and the J gene end by 11 bases; junction bases not matched to a gene: 4. Germline V gene lookup returns CDR1 DFQATT and CDR2 SNEGSKA (reference sequence). The CDR3 length is 10 residues. The sequenced sample consisted of blood, either unsorted or a sorted T cell fraction (not recorded which). This TCR derives from a female donor with ankylosing spondylitis or in good health (not recorded which). This sequence joins TRBV20-1 and TRBJ1-1; TRBD1 matches at 7 bases. This CDR3 reads CSATRGLAFF. The CDR3 nucleotides are TGCAGTGCTACCAGGGGGTTGGCTTTCTTT.